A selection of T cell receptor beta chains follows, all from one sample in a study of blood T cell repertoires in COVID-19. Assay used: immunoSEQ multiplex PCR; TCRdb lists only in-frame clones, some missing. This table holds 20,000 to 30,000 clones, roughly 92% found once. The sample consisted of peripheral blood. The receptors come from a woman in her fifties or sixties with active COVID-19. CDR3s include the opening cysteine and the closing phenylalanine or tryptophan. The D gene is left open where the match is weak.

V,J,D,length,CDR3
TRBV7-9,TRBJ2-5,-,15,CASSPTTGIQETQYF
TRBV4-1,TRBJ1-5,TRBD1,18,CASSQGRKGQRSNQPQHF
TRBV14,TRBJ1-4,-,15,CASSRMTVRGEKLFF
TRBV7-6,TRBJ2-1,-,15,CASSFRAGLYPEQFF
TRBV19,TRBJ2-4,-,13,CASMVQGGDIQYF
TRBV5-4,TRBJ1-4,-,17,CASSAGINSPLNEKLFF
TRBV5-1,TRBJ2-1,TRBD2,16,CASSSLGGGERGEQFF
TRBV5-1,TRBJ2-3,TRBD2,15,CASRPSGLEGDTQYF
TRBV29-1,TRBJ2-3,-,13,CSVERQATDTQYF
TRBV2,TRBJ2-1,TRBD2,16,CASSQQSGGSYNEQFF
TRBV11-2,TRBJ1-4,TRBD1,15,CASSFGQGVYEKLFF
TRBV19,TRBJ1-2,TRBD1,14,CASSPNDRGSGYTF
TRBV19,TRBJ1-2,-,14,CASSRSRGNYGYTF
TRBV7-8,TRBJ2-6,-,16,CASSPSGASGANVLTF
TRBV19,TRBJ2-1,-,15,CASTPLLRAFNEQFF